This is a list of T cell receptor beta chains from one sample in a study of T cell repertoires in cytomegalovirus infection. In TCRdb, the reads were re-called with MiXCR into one record per CDR3 protein. The sample contains about 830,000 distinct CDR3 sequences, around a third of which appear only once. These TCRs are of unknown antigen specificity. Sequencing used cultured CD8+ T cells from PBMCs, obtained from culture after CMV antigen stimulation. Receptors originate from a human donor in good health (CMV status not recorded). Some clones in this sample may be carry-over from other donors' samples. The CDR3 runs from the conserved cysteine through the conserved F or W. D genes are given only for firm matches. Where a row states a size, it is once, few, many or the class of an expanded clone; other rows omit it.

cdr3_length: 13
clone_size: -
v_call: TRBV25-1
j_call: TRBJ1-6
d_call: -
cdr3_nt: TGTGCCAGCAGTGAATGGCCTCTACGGTCCCTCCACTTT
cdr3_aa: CASSEWPLRSLHF

cdr3_length: 15
clone_size: few
v_call: TRBV6-5
j_call: TRBJ2-5
d_call: TRBD2
cdr3_nt: TGTGCCAGCAGTGAACTAGCGGGGGCGGGGGAGACCCAGTACTTC
cdr3_aa: CASSELAGAGETQYF

cdr3_length: 12
clone_size: -
v_call: TRBV5-4
j_call: TRBJ2-3
d_call: -
cdr3_nt: TGTGCCAACAGCCCCAGAACAGATACGCAGTATTTT
cdr3_aa: CANSPRTDTQYF

cdr3_length: 17
clone_size: -
v_call: TRBV7-9
j_call: TRBJ1-4
d_call: -
cdr3_nt: TGTGCCAGCAGGCCAGGGTATGCGAGAATAGTAGATGAAAAACTGTTTTTT
cdr3_aa: CASRPGYARIVDEKLFF

cdr3_length: 14
clone_size: -
v_call: TRBV12-3/TRBV12-4
j_call: TRBJ1-2
d_call: TRBD1
cdr3_nt: TGTGCCAACAGACACCACAGGGGGCGAGGGGGCTACACCTTC
cdr3_aa: CANRHHRGRGGYTF

cdr3_length: 15
clone_size: few
v_call: TRBV6-5
j_call: TRBJ1-4
d_call: -
cdr3_nt: TGTGCCGTGGCGAGGGGGGAAGGTGGTACAGAAAAACTGTTTTTT
cdr3_aa: CAVARGEGGTEKLFF

cdr3_length: 15
clone_size: many
v_call: TRBV7-8
j_call: TRBJ2-2
d_call: -
cdr3_nt: TGTGCCAGCAGCACACTCACAGGCAACACCGGGGAGCTGTTTTTT
cdr3_aa: CASSTLTGNTGELFF

cdr3_length: 14
clone_size: many
v_call: TRBV6-5
j_call: TRBJ2-7
d_call: TRBD1
cdr3_nt: TGTGCCAGCAGACAGGGGGTGGTGACCTACGAGCAGTACTTC
cdr3_aa: CASRQGVVTYEQYF

cdr3_length: 12
clone_size: -
v_call: TRBV29-1
j_call: TRBJ1-1
d_call: -
cdr3_nt: TGCAGCTGGGATAGTGAGGGGCCTGAAGCTTTCTTT
cdr3_aa: CSWDSEGPEAFF

cdr3_length: 16
clone_size: -
v_call: TRBV5-5
j_call: TRBJ1-4
d_call: -
cdr3_nt: TGTGCCAGCAGCTTGTGGCGAAGCCCAACTAATGAAAAACTGTTTTTT
cdr3_aa: CASSLWRSPTNEKLFF

cdr3_length: 14
clone_size: once
v_call: TRBV12-3/TRBV12-4
j_call: TRBJ2-7
d_call: -
cdr3_nt: TGTGCCAGCAGTGGACATGGGGGGCAGTACGAGCAGTACTTC
cdr3_aa: CASSGHGGQYEQYF

cdr3_length: 13
clone_size: -
v_call: TRBV7-9
j_call: TRBJ1-1
d_call: TRBD1
cdr3_nt: TGTGCCACCGCCCCCGAGGACAGGGGATTGGCTTTCTTT
cdr3_aa: CATAPEDRGLAFF

cdr3_length: 15
clone_size: -
v_call: TRBV5-4
j_call: TRBJ2-4
d_call: TRBD2
cdr3_nt: TGTGCCAGCAGCTCCATTGGACTAGGCAAAAACATTCAGTACTTC
cdr3_aa: CASSSIGLGKNIQYF

cdr3_length: 17
clone_size: once
v_call: TRBV20-1
j_call: TRBJ2-1
d_call: TRBD2
cdr3_nt: TGCAGTGCTAGAATATCGAGTGGGGGGGGATCTTTCAATGAGCAGTTCTTC
cdr3_aa: CSARISSGGGSFNEQFF

cdr3_length: 16
clone_size: -
v_call: TRBV4-3
j_call: TRBJ2-2
d_call: -
cdr3_nt: TGCGCCAGCAGCCATCCTCCGTCGGCCAAAACCGGGGAGCTGTTTTTT
cdr3_aa: CASSHPPSAKTGELFF